The 32 T cell receptor beta chains below all came from one sample that was sequenced in a study of siplizumab effects on memory and regulatory T cells. Data came from immunoSEQ multiplex PCR; TCRdb stores just in-frame clones and leaves some out. The sample has roughly 60,000 clones; about 92% are singletons. Sequenced sample: CD8+ T cells sorted from blood. The receptors stem from a human donor in good health.

The chain combines TRBV4-1 with TRBJ1-5, with TRBD1 as a possible D gene (6 bases). CDR3 size: 16 residues. Deletions cut 3 bases from V and 5 bases from J, with 17 bases between. Germline CDR1 reads MGHRA; CDR2 reads YSYEKL. This CDR3 reads CASSQHEGGFDQPQHF. The CDR3 DNA sequence: TGCGCCAGCAGCCAGCACGAGGGGGGGTTTGATCAGCCCCAGCATTTT.

The rearrangement uses TRBV27 and TRBJ2-7, with D possibly matching TRBD1 (5 bases). From germline, CDR1 is MNHEY and CDR2 SMNVEV (reference sequence). The CDR3 covers 13 residues. With 8 bases removed from V and 2 bases from J, the gap between germline ends came to 13 bases. CDR3 in amino acids: CASGNQGTYEQYF. The CDR3 DNA follows: TGTGCCAGCGGGAATCAGGGAACCTACGAGCAGTACTTC.

This chain joins TRBV30 and TRBJ1-1, with 7 bases identical to TRBD1. The CDR3 spans 13 residues. In germline, CDR1 is GTSNPN, CDR2 SVGIG (reference sequence). Trimming removed 3 bases from V and 5 bases from J; junction bases left unmatched: 6. CDR3 protein: CAWSHTGVTEAFF. The CDR3 bases are TGTGCCTGGAGCCACACAGGGGTGACTGAAGCTTTCTTT. The full variable domain, with the rest looked up from reference TRBV30 and TRBJ1-1, is SQTIHQWPATLVQPVGSPLSLECTVEGTSNPNLYWYRQAAGRGLQLLFYSVGIGQISSEVPQNLSASRPQDRQFILSSKKLLLSDSGFYLCAWSHTGVTEAFFGQGTRLTVV.

The chain has TRBV9 and TRBJ1-1; D gene uncertain. Germline V CDR1 and CDR2: SGDLS, YYNGEE. V was shortened by 3 bases and J by 5 bases, with 8 bases between the two germline ends. This CDR3 is 12 amino acids long. Here the CDR3 reads CASSDPGTEAFF. DNA for the CDR3: TGTGCCAGCAGCGACCCGGGAACTGAAGCTTTCTTT. Full variable domain (missing parts from reference TRBV9 and TRBJ1-1): DSGVTQTPKHLITATGQRVTLRCSPRSGDLSVYWYQQSLDQGLQFLIQYYNGEERAKGNILERFSAQQFPDLHSELNLSSLELGDSALYFCASSDPGTEAFFGQGTRLTVV.

J is TRBJ1-3 and V is TRBV5-5; D is undetermined. CDR1 and CDR2 (germline): SGHKS, YYEKEE (reference sequence). The CDR3 has 19 amino acids. The V and J ends lost 5 bases and 0 bases respectively, with 24 bases between them. This chain's CDR3 is CASSYKASGISYSGNTIYF. CDR3 DNA sequence: TGTGCCAGCAGTTACAAGGCATCTGGAATTTCATACTCTGGAAACACCATATATTTT.

This chain uses TRBV7-9 with TRBJ2-5; tentative D call: TRBD2 (6 bases). With 2 bases removed from V and 2 bases from J, the gap between germline ends came to 9 bases. The CDR3 consists of 14 residues. In germline, CDR1 is SEHNR, CDR2 FQNEAQ (reference sequence). The CDR3 reads CASSLLAEQETQYF. The DNA for the CDR3 is TGTGCCAGCAGCTTATTAGCGGAACAAGAGACCCAGTACTTC.

The V call is TRBV7-9, the J call TRBJ2-1, with D possibly TRBD2 on 6 matching bases. Germline V lookup: CDR1 SEHNR, CDR2 FQNEAQ (reference sequence). V was trimmed by 1 base and J by 5 bases, leaving 9 bases between them. The CDR3 is made up of 14 amino acids. As DNA, the CDR3 is TGTGCCAGCAGCTTAGGGACGGGAGACAATGAGCAGTTCTTC. Protein sequence: CASSLGTGDNEQFF.

The chain combines TRBV28 with TRBJ2-7; 7 nucleotides line up with TRBD1. Germline V gives CDR1 MDHEN, CDR2 SYDVKM. The CDR3 covers 13 residues. Germline trimming cut 3 bases from V and 4 bases from J; bases unmatched to any gene: 3. The CDR3 DNA reads as TGTGCCAGCAGTTTCCCCAGGGGGTACGAGCAGTACTTC. It specifies CASSFPRGYEQYF.

J is TRBJ2-7 and V is TRBV27; no clear D gene. V was shortened by 5 bases and J by 6 bases, with 14 bases between the two germline ends. The CDR3 contains 13 residues. Germline V CDR1 and CDR2: MNHEY, SMNVEV (reference sequence). CDR3 DNA: TGTGCCAGCAGTCTACGGCTGGAAGGCGAGCAGTACTTC. Translation: CASSLRLEGEQYF.

The J gene is TRBJ2-5, the V gene TRBV10-2; no reliable D call. This CDR3 is 13 amino acids long. From germline, CDR1 is WSHSY and CDR2 SAAADI. Trimming removed 9 bases at V and 3 bases at J, with 14 bases between. For the CDR3, the DNA is TGCGCCAGTCATGACCGAGCTGAAGAGACCCAGTACTTC. It codes for CASHDRAEETQYF.

This clone was seen more than once but under ten times. The J gene is TRBJ2-7, the V gene TRBV4-2, with D tentatively TRBD2 (6 bases). V lost 0 bases, J lost 6 bases, and 12 bases lay in between. Germline CDR1 reads LGHNA; CDR2 reads YNFKEQ. CDR3 size: 14 residues. Here the CDR3 reads CASSQDSGLGEQYF. The CDR3 DNA is TGTGCCAGCAGCCAAGATAGCGGATTAGGCGAGCAGTACTTC.

This chain connects TRBV7-9 to TRBJ1-5; D unclear. The V gene's germline CDR1 is SEHNR and CDR2 FQNEAQ (reference sequence). The length of the CDR3 is 16 residues. V lost 4 bases, J lost 0 bases, and 13 bases lay in between. CDR3 region: CASSSWTENSNQPQHF. DNA of the CDR3: TGTGCCAGCAGCTCATGGACCGAGAATAGCAATCAGCCCCAGCATTTT.

The chain carries TRBV28 and TRBJ1-3, with TRBD1 as a possible D gene (5 bases). Looked up from germline, CDR1 is MDHEN and CDR2 is SYDVKM. This CDR3 has 15 amino acids. V dropped 7 bases and J dropped 3 bases, with 16 bases sitting between them. The CDR3 sequence is CASTDRVGGGNTIYF. The CDR3 nucleotides are TGTGCCAGCACCGACAGAGTCGGGGGTGGAAACACCATATATTTT.

This chain links TRBV19 with TRBJ2-7; D unclear. With 7 bases removed from V and 0 bases from J, the gap between germline ends came to 4 bases. Per germline, CDR1 LNHDA and CDR2 SQIVND (reference sequence). The CDR3 contains 11 residues. In nucleotides, the CDR3 is TGTGCCAGTACAGACTCCTACGAGCAGTACTTC. It encodes CASTDSYEQYF.

This clone was detected only once. V usage is TRBV27 and J usage is TRBJ2-1, with D hard to call. The V end was cut by 8 bases, the J end by 6 bases, with 17 bases between. The CDR3 covers 14 residues. Germline CDR1 is MNHEY and CDR2 is SMNVEV (reference sequence). The CDR3 sequence is CASHDPLGFNEQFF. CDR3 nucleotides: TGTGCCAGCCATGACCCTTTAGGTTTCAATGAGCAGTTCTTC.

The chain combines TRBV5-4 with TRBJ1-1; the D is unclear. CDR1 SGHNT and CDR2 YYREEE come from the germline V gene (reference sequence). The CDR3 contains 13 residues. V lost 2 bases and J 1 base, leaving 6 bases between the germline ends. The DNA for the CDR3 is TGTGCCAGCAGCTTAAAGGAGAACACTGAAGCTTTCTTT. It is translated as CASSLKENTEAFF. Filled out from reference TRBV5-4 and TRBJ1-1, the complete variable domain reads ETGVTQSPTHLIKTRGQQVTLRCSSQSGHNTVSWYQQALGQGPQFIFQYYREEENGRGNFPPRFSGLQFPNYSSELNVNALELDDSALYLCASSLKENTEAFFGQGTRLTVV.

This clone is judged medium-sized (0.01 to 0.1%). CDR3 DNA: TGCGCCAGCAGTGAGCCGGACAACTTAAACTATGGCTACACCTTC. Translating it yields CASSEPDNLNYGYTF. V and J are TRBV10-2 and TRBJ1-2; a possible D gene is TRBD1 (5 bases). V lost 2 bases, J lost 2 bases, and 12 bases lay in between. CDR1 and CDR2 from the germline V gene are WSHSY and SAAADI. The CDR3 extends over 15 amino acids.

The chain recombines TRBV18 with TRBJ2-2, with D tentatively TRBD2 (5 bases). The germline gives CDR1 KGHSH, CDR2 LQKENI. The CDR3 totals 16 residues. The germline V and J ends were trimmed by 2 bases and 2 bases, with 12 bases remaining between them. As DNA, the CDR3 is TGTGCCAGCTCACCATCGGGATGGGGTAACACCGGGGAGCTGTTTTTT. It yields the protein CASSPSGWGNTGELFF.

This clone was counted once. The V gene is TRBV5-6, the J gene TRBJ2-1; 7 nucleotides agree with TRBD1. Trimming took 4 bases from V and 5 from J; bases not matched to a gene: 3. Germline V CDR1 and CDR2: SGHDT, YYEEEE. The CDR3 has 13 amino acids. The CDR3 region is CASSPGQNNEQFF. The CDR3 DNA reads TGTGCCAGCAGCCCGGGACAGAACAATGAGCAGTTCTTC.

The chain carries TRBV27 and TRBJ2-1; D ambiguous. Germline V gives CDR1 MNHEY, CDR2 SMNVEV (reference sequence). The CDR3 has 15 residues. V was clipped by 1 base and J by 1 base, with 8 bases between them. CDR3 nucleotide sequence: TGTGCCAGCAGTTTATACCCTCCTTCCTACAATGAGCAGTTCTTC. Its protein product is CASSLYPPSYNEQFF.

The genes are TRBV6-5 and TRBJ1-1, with D unresolved. Germline V lookup: CDR1 MNHEY, CDR2 SVGAGI. Deletions cut 5 bases from V and 6 bases from J, with 13 bases between. The CDR3 length is 13 residues. CDR3 sequence: CASSKGGMAEAFF. The CDR3 DNA sequence: TGTGCCAGCAGTAAGGGAGGTATGGCTGAAGCTTTCTTT.

The rearrangement links TRBV7-2 to TRBJ1-6; no reliable D call. The V end lost 7 bases, the J end lost 6 bases, and 10 bases lay between the germline ends. Germline V gene lookup returns CDR1 SGHTA and CDR2 FQGNSA. The CDR3 extends over 13 amino acids. CDR3 sequence: CASTPAGNSPLHF. For the CDR3, the DNA is TGTGCCAGCACCCCGGCGGGTAATTCACCCCTCCACTTT. The entire variable domain, with the rest obtained from reference TRBV7-2 and TRBJ1-6, is as follows: GAGVSQSPSNKVTEKGKDVELRCDPISGHTALYWYRQSLGQGLEFLIYFQGNSAPDKSGLPSDRFSAERTGGSVSTLTIQRTQQEDSAVYLCASTPAGNSPLHFGNGTRLTVT.

This clone was detected only once. In DNA form, the CDR3 reads TGTGCCAGCAGCTTATTTGGACTAGAACGCCAAGAGACCCAGTACTTC. The encoded protein is CASSLFGLERQETQYF. The chain employs TRBV7-9 and TRBJ2-5; 7 bases fit TRBD2. This CDR3 contains 16 residues. The V gene's germline CDR1 is SEHNR and CDR2 FQNEAQ (reference sequence). V lost 2 bases, J lost 1 base, and 7 bases stayed unmatched.

The rearrangement joins TRBV6-5 to TRBJ2-3; D might be TRBD2 (5 bases). With 6 bases removed from V and 7 bases from J, the gap between germline ends came to 8 bases. The germline gives CDR1 MNHEY, CDR2 SVGAGI. This CDR3 contains 11 residues. CDR3 protein: CASREGNTQYF. In nucleotides, the CDR3 is TGTGCCAGCAGAGAGGGTAATACGCAGTATTTT.

The gene calls are TRBV25-1 and TRBJ2-3, with 9 bases lining up with TRBD2. J lost 1 base, V lost 5 bases, and 4 bases had no gene match. CDR1 is MGHDK, CDR2 SYGVNS, per germline. There are 15 residues in the CDR3. CDR3 DNA: TGTGCCAGCAGTCAGACTAGCGGACGCACAGATACGCAGTATTTT. It encodes CASSQTSGRTDTQYF.

V gene TRBV27 combines with J gene TRBJ1-1; D gene ambiguous. CDR1 is MNHEY and CDR2 is SMNVEV in the germline V gene (reference sequence). The CDR3 totals 13 residues. V lost 5 bases and J 1 base, leaving 8 bases between the germline ends. CDR3: CASSTYPNTEAFF. The CDR3 DNA is TGTGCCAGCAGTACCTACCCGAACACTGAAGCTTTCTTT.

This chain connects TRBV29-1 to TRBJ2-1; tentative D call: TRBD2 (5 bases). CDR3 length: 11 residues. V shed 4 bases and J shed 7 bases, with 8 bases lying between them. Germline assignment: CDR1 SQVTM and CDR2 ANQGSEA. CDR3 in DNA: TGCAGCGTTGCGGGGTCGAATGAGCAGTTCTTC. Translation: CSVAGSNEQFF.

The rearrangement links TRBV27 to TRBJ1-4; D unresolved. Germline lookup yields CDR1 MNHEY and CDR2 SMNVEV (reference sequence). This CDR3 contains 15 residues. V was clipped by 5 bases and J by 5 bases, with 15 bases between them. CDR3: CASSPYLGRNEKLFF. The CDR3, as DNA: TGTGCCAGCAGTCCCTACCTTGGGCGAAATGAAAAACTGTTTTTT.

This chain uses TRBV27 with TRBJ2-5, with 8 bases identical to TRBD1. The DNA end is more similar to TRBJ2-7, so the J call may be wrong. The germline CDR1 and CDR2 sequences are MNHEY and SMNVEV (reference sequence). This CDR3 is 18 amino acids long. The DNA of the CDR3 is TGTGCCAGCAGTTTGGGATTCGGGACAGGAGATTACCGCTACGAGCAGTACTTC. As protein: CASSLGFGTGDYRYEQYF.

In the case of this clone: Other DNA sequences in the same sample also yield this CDR3. The DNA for the CDR3 is TGCGCCAGTTTCGAATCACGGGACAGGGGGCGGCGGGGTGAGCAGTTCTTC. Its translation: CASFESRDRGRRGEQFF. The V and J genes are TRBV5-1 and TRBJ2-1, with 12 bases lining up with TRBD1. CDR3 length equals 17 residues. In germline, CDR1 is SGHRS, CDR2 YFSETQ. V was clipped by 8 bases and J by 9 bases; unmatched bases: 18.

The CDR3 is CATGTSGTQETQYF. The DNA of the CDR3 is TGTGCCACCGGGACTAGCGGGACTCAAGAGACCCAGTACTTC. The chain recombines TRBV6-5 with TRBJ2-5; 13 bases map to TRBD2. In germline, CDR1 is MNHEY, CDR2 SVGAGI. CDR3 length equals 14 residues. V shed 10 bases, J shed 2 bases, and the junction held 4 bases outside the gene matches.

This chain connects TRBV4-2 to TRBJ1-4; weak D call: TRBD1 (5 bases). Germline values: CDR1 LGHNA, CDR2 YNFKEQ. The ends were cut back, 5 bases at V and 8 bases at J, with 21 bases in the middle. This CDR3 contains 16 residues. The chain's CDR3 is CASSIQQGPGREKLFF. The CDR3 DNA follows: TGTGCCAGCAGCATTCAGCAGGGCCCAGGGAGGGAAAAACTGTTTTTT.